A selection of T cell receptor beta chains follows, all from one sample in a study of regulatory T cells in long-lasting Graves disease. TCRdb fed the multiplex PCR reads into MiXCR, producing one record per CDR3 protein. Here the sample spans over 250,000 distinct CDR3 sequences, 22% being singletons. The sample consisted of peripheral blood mononuclear cells (PBMCs), taken when the disease was refractory, from a patient treated with antithyroid drugs. These receptors were obtained from a female donor with Graves disease. The CDR3 runs from the conserved cysteine through the conserved F or W. Each record gives: CDR3 protein, V gene, CDR3 length.

CDR3: CASSTTGAGANVLTF; V: TRBV19; length: 15
CDR3: CASSDGTDYNEQFF; V: TRBV7-3; length: 14
CDR3: CASSRFGQGAGSTEAFF; V: TRBV27; length: 17
CDR3: CASSLYGQGFYEQYF; V: TRBV5-1; length: 15
CDR3: CASSQERSSPLHF; V: TRBV4-3; length: 13
CDR3: CAAQKGGLAGGIVYEQYF; V: TRBV28; length: 18
CDR3: CASSLRTSGGQETQYF; V: TRBV11-2; length: 16
CDR3: CASSPGLTTMETQYF; V: TRBV3-1; length: 15
CDR3: CASIREASALTGELFF; V: TRBV2; length: 16
CDR3: CASSRTGYETQYF; V: TRBV10-1; length: 13
CDR3: CASSKRSGAWERGYTF; V: TRBV6-1; length: 16
CDR3: CASSLRQGIGKLFF; V: TRBV28; length: 14
CDR3: CATRAGLAGVAEQYF; V: TRBV2; length: 15
CDR3: CASSFFPINQPQHF; V: TRBV12-3/TRBV12-4; length: 14
CDR3: CASTKKRRSGANVLTF; V: TRBV28; length: 16
CDR3: CASSERRRTNEKLFF; V: TRBV2; length: 15
CDR3: CASSSGLAGGYEQYF; V: TRBV7-6; length: 15
CDR3: CASRQDSVSYEQYF; V: TRBV2; length: 14
CDR3: CASSPRQGYEQCF; V: TRBV18; length: 13
CDR3: CSVEDYLSYEQYF; V: TRBV29-1; length: 13
CDR3: CASESSQGLYEQYF; V: TRBV12-5; length: 14
CDR3: CSASVGGHTGELFF; V: TRBV20-1; length: 14
CDR3: CAYTLAGVYEQYF; V: TRBV30; length: 13
CDR3: CSVGGNIRLYEQYF; V: TRBV29-1; length: 14
CDR3: CSARDPRQGYTGELFF; V: TRBV20-1; length: 16
CDR3: CASSIRGFTEAFF; V: TRBV19; length: 13
CDR3: CASRTGTPESEQYF; V: TRBV28; length: 14
CDR3: CASSFRFRESGNTIYF; V: TRBV7-2; length: 16
CDR3: CSARTSGGQETQYF; V: TRBV20-1; length: 14
CDR3: CAWSVLKGTEAFF; V: TRBV30; length: 13
CDR3: CASSIARNTQYF; V: TRBV19; length: 12
CDR3: CASSSRQDVGQPQHF; V: TRBV28; length: 15
CDR3: CASSYSGEYEQYF; V: TRBV6-5; length: 13
CDR3: CASSPGVEETQYF; V: TRBV3-1; length: 13
CDR3: CASSEALTVNTEAFF; V: TRBV6-1; length: 15
CDR3: CASSSWALQGYNSPLHF; V: TRBV27; length: 17
CDR3: CASTDRTTSIIIDEQFF; V: TRBV5-4; length: 17
CDR3: CASSPRLQETQYF; V: TRBV28; length: 13
CDR3: CASKSQTVNNEQFF; V: TRBV12-3/TRBV12-4; length: 14
CDR3: CASSPPGHRQETQYF; V: TRBV27; length: 15
CDR3: CASSLVSSQAFF; V: TRBV11-2; length: 12
CDR3: CAISDRRQGDGYTF; V: TRBV10-3; length: 14
CDR3: CASSLEITSGSSEQYF; V: TRBV7-9; length: 16
CDR3: CASSKLEDYEQYF; V: TRBV19; length: 13